One and the same sample provided the 32 T cell receptor beta chains below, sequenced in a study of CD4+ T cells in melanoma. Clones were read by immunoSEQ multiplex PCR, and TCRdb kept only the in-frame ones, dropping some. The sample carries some 120,000 clones, 92% recorded once. Sequencing was performed on peripheral blood. These receptors came from a human donor with melanoma.

The V call is TRBV19, the J call TRBJ2-5; 8 bases map to TRBD2. CDR1 LNHDA and CDR2 SQIVND come from the germline V gene (reference sequence). V was pared by 6 bases and J by 2 bases, with 11 bases of the junction left unmatched. The CDR3 is 16 residues long. The DNA of the CDR3 is TGTGCCAGTAGGGAAAGAGCGGGAGTGGGGCAAGAGACCCAGTACTTC. This gives the protein CASRERAGVGQETQYF.

This rearrangement joins TRBV1 to TRBJ2-7; TRBD1 reflects the table's D call only, with no check against the DNA. TRBV1 is annotated as a pseudogene. The CDR3 length is 17 residues. As DNA, the CDR3 is TGCACCAGCAGCCAAGACTCTGACAGGACCTTATCCTACGAGCAGTACTTC. Translation gives CTSSQDSDRTLSYEQYF.

This clone was detected only once. The chain uses TRBV4-1 and TRBJ2-1, with D possibly TRBD1 on 6 matching bases. Germline lookup yields CDR1 MGHRA and CDR2 YSYEKL. The CDR3 totals 15 residues. V lost 0 bases to trimming and J lost 6 bases, with 12 bases between them. CDR3 protein: CASSQENRDSNEQFF. The CDR3 DNA is TGCGCCAGCAGCCAAGAGAACAGGGATTCCAATGAGCAGTTCTTC.

J is TRBJ1-2 and V is TRBV6-5; possibly TRBD1 for D (5 bases). The CDR3 totals 16 residues. The germline V gene encodes CDR1 MNHEY and CDR2 SVGAGI. Trimming shortened V by 0 bases and J by 1 base, and 12 bases separated the two germline ends. The CDR3 loop reads CASSYSSGTFNYGYTF. The CDR3 DNA follows: TGTGCCAGCAGTTACTCGAGTGGGACTTTTAACTATGGCTACACCTTC.

The chain uses TRBV19 and TRBJ1-4, with D tentatively TRBD1 (6 bases). In germline, CDR1 is LNHDA, CDR2 SQIVND (reference sequence). The CDR3 is 18 residues long. The V gene lost 6 bases and the J gene lost 0 bases, with 20 bases spanning the gap. CDR3: CASSRGQTLVATNEKLFF. The DNA of the CDR3 is TGTGCCAGTAGCCGCGGACAGACCCTGGTCGCAACTAATGAAAAACTGTTTTTT. Full variable domain (outside the CDR3, taken from reference TRBV19 and TRBJ1-4): DGGITQSPKYLFRKEGQNVTLSCEQNLNHDAMYWYRQDPGQGLRLIYYSQIVNDFQKGDIAEGYSVSREKKESFPLTVTSAQKNPTAFYLCASSRGQTLVATNEKLFFGSGTQLSVL.

This chain connects TRBV7-3 to TRBJ2-5, with D perhaps assigned TRBD1 or TRBD2 (5 bases each). Trimming took 5 bases from V and 4 from J, leaving 17 bases between them. Germline CDR1 SGHTA, CDR2 FQGTGA. The CDR3 consists of 15 residues. The CDR3 DNA reads TGTGCCAGCAGCCGCTCCGGACTCAGGGCAGAGACCCAGTACTTC. The encoded protein is CASSRSGLRAETQYF.

The chain carries TRBV5-4 and TRBJ2-7; 7 bases line up with TRBD2. CDR1 SGHNT and CDR2 YYREEE come from the germline V gene (reference sequence). The CDR3 consists of 18 residues. V lost 4 bases, J lost 4 bases, and 20 bases stayed unmatched. The CDR3 reads CASSISLGPGLTIYEQYF. The CDR3 coding sequence is TGTGCCAGCAGCATTTCTTTGGGCCCGGGACTAACAATTTACGAGCAGTACTTC.

This clone was counted once. The gene calls are TRBV9 and TRBJ2-3, with a possible D match to TRBD2 (5 bases). CDR3 length: 16 residues. The V and J ends lost 0 bases and 0 bases respectively, with 11 bases between them. The germline gives CDR1 SGDLS, CDR2 YYNGEE. CDR3 in DNA: TGTGCCAGCAGCGTAGGGCTAGCCATGAGCACAGATACGCAGTATTTT. This codes for CASSVGLAMSTDTQYF.

This chain joins TRBV4-3 and TRBJ2-1; D is possibly TRBD1 (6 bases). The CDR3 length is 15 residues. The germline V gene has CDR1 LGHNA and CDR2 YSLEER. Trimming removed 5 bases from V and 7 bases from J, with 18 bases in between. CDR3 in DNA: TGCGCCAGCAGCTGGGGCCAGCTGGGGGCAAATGAGCAGTTCTTC. It codes for CASSWGQLGANEQFF.

The chain has TRBV29-1 and TRBJ2-1; 8 nucleotides align to TRBD2. Trimming took 4 bases from V and 4 from J; bases not matched to a gene: 12. The germline CDR1 and CDR2 sequences are SQVTM and ANQGSEA. CDR3 length: 16 amino acids. Written as DNA, the CDR3 is TGCAGCGTTGGGGGGCTAGCGGGCCAGGGTTACAATGAGCAGTTCTTC. This translates into CSVGGLAGQGYNEQFF.

This chain connects TRBV2 to TRBJ2-7; D is possibly TRBD1 (5 bases). This CDR3 comprises 12 residues. Trimming stripped 6 bases from V and 9 bases from J, with 15 bases between. CDR1 and CDR2 from the germline V gene are SNHLY and FYNNEI. CDR3 residues: CASRGVGIGQYF. The CDR3 DNA sequence: TGTGCCAGCAGAGGGGTGGGGATCGGGCAGTACTTC.

Worth noting for this clone: It is likely a read error, because the conserved phenylalanine at the end of the CDR3 is missing. The DNA is omitted, as the CDR3 cannot be located on it reliably, and the CDR3 follows TCRdb's listing. The chain is built from TRBV19 and TRBJ2-7. The CDR3 sequence runs 9 residues, both termini included. Per germline, CDR1 LNHDA and CDR2 SQIVND (reference sequence). CDR3 in amino acids: CARPRRPSI.

The chain couples TRBV7-8 to TRBJ2-7, with a weak D call TRBD1 (6 bases). The CDR3 extends over 15 amino acids. V dropped 2 bases and J dropped 6 bases, with 17 bases sitting between them. Germline-derived CDR1 and CDR2 are SGHVS and FQNEAQ. The CDR3 bases are TGTGCCAGCAGCTTAAAAGGGGGAGCTAGGGGCGAGCAGTACTTC. Its protein product is CASSLKGGARGEQYF.

The chain employs TRBV6-6 and TRBJ2-5; D perhaps matches TRBD2 (7 bases). The CDR3 totals 15 residues. With 5 bases removed from V and 1 base from J, the gap between germline ends came to 14 bases. CDR1 MNHNY and CDR2 SVGAGI come from the germline V gene (reference sequence). The CDR3 region has the DNA TGTGCCAGCAGTAGTCCGGGGGGCCCCCAAGAGACCCAGTACTTC. Its protein is CASSSPGGPQETQYF.

The chain has TRBV10-3 and TRBJ2-1, with D perhaps TRBD1 or TRBD2 (5 bases each). There are 13 residues in the CDR3. Germline CDR1 and CDR2: ENHRY and SYGVKD. V lost 7 bases and J 5 bases, leaving 12 bases between the germline ends. CDR3 sequence: CAITSMGHNEQFF. The DNA for the CDR3 is TGTGCCATCACTAGCATGGGGCACAATGAGCAGTTCTTC.

V gene TRBV28 combines with J gene TRBJ2-5; no clear D gene. This CDR3 region has 14 residues. Looked up from germline, CDR1 is MDHEN and CDR2 is SYDVKM. V was trimmed by 1 base and J by 4 bases, leaving 10 bases between them. The CDR3 protein is CASSLLSRRETQYF. The CDR3 bases are TGTGCCAGCAGTTTATTGTCCCGGCGAGAGACCCAGTACTTC.

The V and J genes are TRBV4-3 and TRBJ2-5, with 8 bases that match TRBD1. Trimming removed 3 bases from V and 7 bases from J; junction bases left unmatched: 7. Looked up from germline, CDR1 is LGHNA and CDR2 is YSLEER. The CDR3 sequence is 14 residues long. For the CDR3, the DNA is TGCGCCAGCAGCCACAGGACAGGGTCATCGACCCAGTACTTC. Its protein is CASSHRTGSSTQYF.

This clone has a single count. The chain uses TRBV28 and TRBJ2-7, with D maybe TRBD1 (7 bases). V was trimmed by 3 bases and J by 4 bases, leaving 16 bases between them. CDR3 length: 15 residues. The germline V gene encodes CDR1 MDHEN and CDR2 SYDVKM. The CDR3 protein is CASSFLGGGSYEQYF. The CDR3 DNA follows: TGTGCCAGCAGTTTTCTAGGAGGGGGCTCGTACGAGCAGTACTTC.

The chain employs TRBV19 and TRBJ1-3, with D tentatively TRBD1 (6 bases). CDR1 is LNHDA, CDR2 SQIVND, per germline (reference sequence). V was shortened by 7 bases and J by 0 bases, with 16 bases between the two germline ends. The length of the CDR3 is 16 residues. This chain's CDR3 is CASTLEGEDSGNTIYF. CDR3 coding DNA: TGTGCCAGTACCCTAGAGGGGGAAGACTCTGGAAACACCATATATTTT.

This sequence joins TRBV11-2 and TRBJ2-7, with TRBD2 identical over 11 bases. The V gene end was trimmed by 1 base and the J gene end by 0 bases; junction bases not matched to a gene: 8. From germline, CDR1 is SGHAT and CDR2 FQNNGV. The CDR3 totals 18 residues. The CDR3 DNA is TGTGCCAGCAGCTTAGTCGGGACTAGCGGTTTGAGCTCCTACGAGCAGTACTTC. It is translated as CASSLVGTSGLSSYEQYF.

The chain couples TRBV5-1 to TRBJ2-7, with TRBD1 matching over 8 bases. This CDR3 region has 16 residues. The germline V gene has CDR1 SGHRS and CDR2 YFSETQ. V lost 1 base to trimming and J lost 5 bases; unmatched junction nucleotides: 11. DNA for the CDR3: TGCGCCAGCAGCTTGCCGTACCGGACAGGGAGGCACGAGCAGTACTTC. Encoded protein: CASSLPYRTGRHEQYF.

The gene calls are TRBV5-1 and TRBJ2-3; D is ambiguous. The CDR3 has 14 residues. V was clipped by 0 bases and J by 2 bases, with 7 bases between them. CDR1 SGHRS and CDR2 YFSETQ come from the germline V gene. Here the CDR3 reads CASSLGQATDTQYF. CDR3 DNA: TGCGCCAGCAGCTTGGGTCAGGCCACAGATACGCAGTATTTT.

J is TRBJ2-1 and V is TRBV10-3, with 12 bases that match TRBD2. Germline CDR1 and CDR2: ENHRY and SYGVKD. V gave up 7 bases and J gave up 3 bases; unmatched junction bases: 1. The length of the CDR3 is 14 residues. The CDR3 spells CAIKTSGGYNEQFF. CDR3 bases: TGTGCCATCAAGACTAGCGGGGGCTACAATGAGCAGTTCTTC.

The chain has TRBV13 and TRBJ1-2, with 10 positions matching TRBD1. J gave up 7 bases and V 5 bases, and 4 bases lay outside the gene matches. The CDR3 is made up of 13 amino acids. The germline V gene encodes CDR1 PRHDT and CDR2 FYEKMQ (reference sequence). CDR3 residues: CASSRTGGIGYTF. The CDR3, as DNA: TGTGCCAGCAGCCGGACAGGGGGGATTGGCTACACCTTC.

The chain recombines TRBV7-9 with TRBJ2-5; 12 nucleotides agree with TRBD1. Trimming took 1 base from V and 7 from J; bases not matched to a gene: 7. The CDR3 spans 16 residues. Germline V gives CDR1 SEHNR, CDR2 FQNEAQ (reference sequence). The CDR3 region has the DNA TGTGCCAGCAGCTTAGAGTTGGGACAGGGGGCCGTGACCCAGTACTTC. It encodes CASSLELGQGAVTQYF.

This clone showed up just once. The chain joins TRBV12-5 to TRBJ1-3; the D is unclear. The germline V gene has CDR1 LGHNT and CDR2 FRNRAP. The V gene lost 0 bases and the J gene lost 6 bases, with 9 bases spanning the gap. The CDR3 contains 14 residues. The CDR3 loop is CASGLVPAENTIYF. The CDR3 region has the DNA TGTGCTAGTGGTTTGGTACCAGCTGAAAACACCATATATTTT. The full variable domain, completed using reference TRBV12-5 and TRBJ1-3, is DARVTQTPRHKVTEMGQEVTMRCQPILGHNTVFWYRQTMMQGLELLAYFRNRAPLDDSGMPKDRFSAEMPDATLATLKIQPSEPRDSAVYFCASGLVPAENTIYFGEGSWLTVV.

The genes are TRBV7-3 and TRBJ1-2; 8 positions agree with TRBD1. The germline gives CDR1 SGHTA, CDR2 FQGTGA. The V segment lost 2 bases and the J segment 4 bases; nucleotides outside the gene matches: 0. This CDR3 spans 13 amino acids. The CDR3 sequence: CASSLGQGYGYTF. In DNA form, the CDR3 reads TGTGCCAGCAGCTTAGGACAGGGCTATGGCTACACCTTC.

This chain connects TRBV29-1 to TRBJ2-5, with D possibly called TRBD1 or TRBD2 (5 bases each). The CDR3 is made up of 14 amino acids. Trimming stripped 6 bases from V and 5 bases from J, with 19 bases between. Germline assignment: CDR1 SQVTM and CDR2 ANQGSEA. The CDR3 DNA follows: TGCAGCGTAAAAAGGGACCTGCTAGGGGAGACCCAGTACTTC. Translation: CSVKRDLLGETQYF.

CDR3 sequence: CASSQDGVQQYF. The DNA of the CDR3 is TGCGCCAGCAGCCAAGACGGGGTACAGCAGTACTTC. V usage is TRBV4-3 and J usage is TRBJ2-7, with D maybe TRBD2 (5 bases). The CDR3 is made up of 12 amino acids. Germline V gene lookup returns CDR1 LGHNA and CDR2 YSLEER. V lost 0 bases to trimming and J lost 8 bases, with 8 bases between them.

The rearrangement joins TRBV6-5 to TRBJ1-2; 7 nucleotides agree with TRBD1. Looked up from germline, CDR1 is MNHEY and CDR2 is SVGAGI. The CDR3 is 16 amino acids. V shed 2 bases and J 9 bases; nucleotides not matched to a gene: 15. The CDR3 spells CASSYPGHRGNTSYTF. CDR3 in DNA: TGTGCCAGCAGTTACCCCGGGCACAGGGGTAATACTAGCTACACCTTC.

This chain links TRBV10-1 with TRBJ1-4, with a tentative D call TRBD1 (6 bases). V was cut by 2 bases and J by 8 bases, with 12 bases left in between. In germline, CDR1 is WNHNN, CDR2 SYGVQD (reference sequence). The CDR3 loop spans 14 amino acids. The CDR3 spells CASSERDKDEKLFF. DNA for the CDR3: TGCGCCAGCAGTGAGAGGGACAAAGACGAAAAACTGTTTTTT.

V is TRBV10-3 and J is TRBJ1-1; D is possibly TRBD1 (6 bases). Trimming left V 2 bases short and J 4 bases short, with 14 bases between. The CDR3 loop spans 15 amino acids. CDR1 and CDR2 (germline): ENHRY, SYGVKD. The CDR3 DNA reads TGTGCCATCAGTGAGGGTCAGGGGCCGAGCACTGAAGCTTTCTTT. Its protein is CAISEGQGPSTEAFF.